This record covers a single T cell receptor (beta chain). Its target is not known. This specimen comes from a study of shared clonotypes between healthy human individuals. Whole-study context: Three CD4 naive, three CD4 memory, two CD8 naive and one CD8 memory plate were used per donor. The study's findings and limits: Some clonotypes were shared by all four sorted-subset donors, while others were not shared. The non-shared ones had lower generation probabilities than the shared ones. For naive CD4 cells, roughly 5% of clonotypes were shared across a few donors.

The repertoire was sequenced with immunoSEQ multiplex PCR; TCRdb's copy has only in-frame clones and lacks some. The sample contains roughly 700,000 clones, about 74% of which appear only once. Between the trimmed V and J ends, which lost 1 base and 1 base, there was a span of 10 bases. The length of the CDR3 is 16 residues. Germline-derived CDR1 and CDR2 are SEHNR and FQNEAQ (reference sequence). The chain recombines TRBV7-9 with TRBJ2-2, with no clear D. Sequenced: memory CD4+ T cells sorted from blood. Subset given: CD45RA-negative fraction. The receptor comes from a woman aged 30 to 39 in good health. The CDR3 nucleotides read TGTGCCAGCAGCTTAGAGGCCCTTCTGAACACCGGGGAGCTGTTTTTT. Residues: CASSLEALLNTGELFF.